Shown below are 2 T cell receptor beta chains from a single sample sequenced in a study of T cells in Graves' hyperthyroidism and ophthalmopathy. The source material, RNA transcripts, was used to amplify TCR beta CDR3 regions. The HTBI primer set drove a first-round RT-PCR of the TCR CDR3. TCRdb used MiXCR to reprocess the multiplex PCR reads, holding one entry per CDR3 protein. Of fewer than 500,000 distinct CDR3 sequences in the sample, 13% were seen once. The sample taken for sequencing was blood. Source of these receptors: a man aged 30-40 years with Graves' hyperthyroidism that later progressed to Graves' ophthalmopathy.

V is TRBV5-1 and J is TRBJ1-1; TRBD1 agrees at 11 bases. Per the germline V gene, CDR1 is SGHRS and CDR2 is YFSETQ. This CDR3 has 16 residues. The trim removed 4 bases at V and 4 bases at J, leaving 9 bases unmatched. This chain's CDR3 is CASSPRDRGIFTEAFF. The CDR3 nucleotides read TGCGCCAGCAGCCCCCGGGACAGGGGGATATTCACTGAAGCTTTCTTT.

The genes are TRBV15 and TRBJ2-3; no reliable D call. Germline CDR1 and CDR2: LNHNV and YYDKDF (reference sequence). This CDR3 is 13 amino acids long. V was clipped by 0 bases and J by 5 bases, with 6 bases between them. CDR3 sequence reads: CATSRDRRDTQYF. Here the CDR3 DNA reads TGTGCCACCAGCAGAGATAGAAGAGATACGCAGTATTTT.